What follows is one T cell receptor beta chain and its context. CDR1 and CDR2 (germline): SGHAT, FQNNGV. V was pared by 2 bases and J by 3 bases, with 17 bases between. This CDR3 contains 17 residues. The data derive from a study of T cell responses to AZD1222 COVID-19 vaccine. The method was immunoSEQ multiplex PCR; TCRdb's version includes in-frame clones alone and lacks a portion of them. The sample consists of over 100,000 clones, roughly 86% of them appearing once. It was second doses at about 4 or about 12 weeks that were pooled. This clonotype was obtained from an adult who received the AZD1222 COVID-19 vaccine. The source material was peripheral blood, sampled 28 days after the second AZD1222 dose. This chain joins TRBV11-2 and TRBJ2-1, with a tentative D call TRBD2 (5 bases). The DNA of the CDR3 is TGTGCCAGCAGCTTACCCCCTAGCCTCGAAGACTACAATGAGCAGTTCTTC. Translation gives CASSLPPSLEDYNEQFF.